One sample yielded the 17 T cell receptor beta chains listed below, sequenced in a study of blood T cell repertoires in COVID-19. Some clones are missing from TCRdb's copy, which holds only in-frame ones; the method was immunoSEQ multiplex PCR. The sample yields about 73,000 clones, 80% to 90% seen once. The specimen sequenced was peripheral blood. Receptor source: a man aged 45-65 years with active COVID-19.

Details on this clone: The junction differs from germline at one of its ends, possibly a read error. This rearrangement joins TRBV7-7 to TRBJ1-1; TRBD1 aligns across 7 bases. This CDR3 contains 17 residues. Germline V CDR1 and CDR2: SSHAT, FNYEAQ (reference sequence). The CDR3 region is CASSFRTGHLMNTEAFF. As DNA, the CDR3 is TGTGCTAGCAGCTTTAGGACAGGTCATCTCATGAACACTGAAGCTTTCTTT.

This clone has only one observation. The DNA of the CDR3 is TGTGCCAGCAGCCTCAGGGACAGGGGGCTCACGAACATTCAGTACTTC. Protein sequence: CASSLRDRGLTNIQYF. The chain links TRBV5-6 to TRBJ2-4; TRBD1 matches 12 bases. The CDR3 runs to 16 residues. The germline CDR1 and CDR2 sequences are SGHDT and YYEEEE. With 4 bases clipped from V and 7 bases from J, the junction kept 9 bases outside the gene matches.

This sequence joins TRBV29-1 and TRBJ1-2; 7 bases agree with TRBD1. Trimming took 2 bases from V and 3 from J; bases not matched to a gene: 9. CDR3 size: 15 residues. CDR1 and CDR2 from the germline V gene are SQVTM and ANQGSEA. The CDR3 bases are TGCAGCGTTGAATTAGAGGGGGCTTGGGACTATGGCTACACCTTC. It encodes CSVELEGAWDYGYTF.

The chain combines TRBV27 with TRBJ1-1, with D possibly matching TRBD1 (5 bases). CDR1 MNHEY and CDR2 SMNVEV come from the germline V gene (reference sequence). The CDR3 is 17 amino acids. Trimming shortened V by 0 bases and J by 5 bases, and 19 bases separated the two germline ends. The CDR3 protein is CASSLSVEGPLGTEAFF. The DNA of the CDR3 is TGTGCCAGCAGTTTATCGGTGGAGGGGCCCCTTGGAACTGAAGCTTTCTTT.

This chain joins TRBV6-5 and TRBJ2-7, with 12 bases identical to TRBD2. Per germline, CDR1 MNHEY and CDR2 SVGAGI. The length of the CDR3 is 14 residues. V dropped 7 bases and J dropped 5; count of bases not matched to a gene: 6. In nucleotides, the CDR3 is TGTGCCAGCAAGCGACTAGCGGGAGTGGACGAGCAGTACTTC. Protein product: CASKRLAGVDEQYF.

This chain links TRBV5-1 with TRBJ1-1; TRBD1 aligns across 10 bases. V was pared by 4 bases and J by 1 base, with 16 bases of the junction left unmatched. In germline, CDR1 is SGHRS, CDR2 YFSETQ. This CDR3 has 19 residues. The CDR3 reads CASSRGVWTGGRGNTEAFF. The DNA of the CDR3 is TGCGCCAGCAGCCGGGGTGTTTGGACAGGGGGTCGGGGGAACACTGAAGCTTTCTTT. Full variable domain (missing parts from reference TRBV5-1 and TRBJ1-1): KAGVTQTPRYLIKTRGQQVTLSCSPISGHRSVSWYQQTPGQGLQFLFEYFSETQRNKGNFPGRFSGRQFSNSRSEMNVSTLELGDSALYLCASSRGVWTGGRGNTEAFFGQGTRLTVV.

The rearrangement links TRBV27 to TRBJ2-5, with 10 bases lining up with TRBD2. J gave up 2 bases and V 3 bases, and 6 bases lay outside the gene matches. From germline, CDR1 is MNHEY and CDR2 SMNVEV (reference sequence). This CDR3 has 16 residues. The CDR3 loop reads CASSFLASGGQETQYF. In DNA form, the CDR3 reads TGTGCCAGCAGTTTCTTGGCTAGCGGGGGACAAGAGACCCAGTACTTC.

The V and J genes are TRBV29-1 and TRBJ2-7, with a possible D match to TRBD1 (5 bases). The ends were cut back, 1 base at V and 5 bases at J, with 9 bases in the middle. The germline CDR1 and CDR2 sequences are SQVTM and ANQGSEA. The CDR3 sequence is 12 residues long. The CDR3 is CSVEGFRDEQYF. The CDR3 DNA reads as TGCAGCGTTGAAGGTTTCAGGGACGAGCAGTACTTC.

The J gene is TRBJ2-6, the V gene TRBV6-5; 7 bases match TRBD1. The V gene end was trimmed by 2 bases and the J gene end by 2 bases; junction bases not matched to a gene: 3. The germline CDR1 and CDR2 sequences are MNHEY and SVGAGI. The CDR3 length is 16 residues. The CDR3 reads CASSYRGQTGANVLTF. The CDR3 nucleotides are TGTGCCAGCAGTTACAGGGGGCAGACTGGGGCCAACGTCCTGACTTTC.

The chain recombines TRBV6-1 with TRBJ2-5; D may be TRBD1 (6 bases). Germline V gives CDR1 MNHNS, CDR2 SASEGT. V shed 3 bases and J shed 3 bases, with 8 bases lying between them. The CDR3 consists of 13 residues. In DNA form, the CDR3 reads TGTGCCAGCAGTGACGGACAGAAAGAGACCCAGTACTTC. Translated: CASSDGQKETQYF.

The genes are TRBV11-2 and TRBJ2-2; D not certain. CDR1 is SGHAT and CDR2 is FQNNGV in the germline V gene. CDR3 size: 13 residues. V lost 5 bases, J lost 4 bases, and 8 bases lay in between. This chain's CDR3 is CASSIYGTGELFF. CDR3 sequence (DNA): TGTGCCAGCAGCATATACGGCACCGGGGAGCTGTTTTTT.

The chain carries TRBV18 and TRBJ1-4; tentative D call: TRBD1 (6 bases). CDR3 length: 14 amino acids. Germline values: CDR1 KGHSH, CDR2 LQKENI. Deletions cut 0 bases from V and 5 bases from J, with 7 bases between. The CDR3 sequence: CASSPPTGNEKLFF. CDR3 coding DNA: TGTGCCAGCTCACCACCTACAGGGAATGAAAAACTGTTTTTT.

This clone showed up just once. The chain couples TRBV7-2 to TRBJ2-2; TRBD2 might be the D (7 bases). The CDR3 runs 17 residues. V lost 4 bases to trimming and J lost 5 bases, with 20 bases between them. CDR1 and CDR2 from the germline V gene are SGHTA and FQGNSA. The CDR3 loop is CASSSLGGWRETGELFF. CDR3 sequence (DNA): TGTGCCAGCAGCTCTCTAGGGGGGTGGCGGGAGACCGGGGAGCTGTTTTTT.

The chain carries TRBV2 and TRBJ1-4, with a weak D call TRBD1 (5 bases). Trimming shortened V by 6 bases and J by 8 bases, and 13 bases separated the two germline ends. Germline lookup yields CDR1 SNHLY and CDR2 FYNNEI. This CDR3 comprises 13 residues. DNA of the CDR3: TGTGCCAGCAGGCTTCAGGGCCGAGAAAAACTGTTTTTT. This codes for CASRLQGREKLFF.

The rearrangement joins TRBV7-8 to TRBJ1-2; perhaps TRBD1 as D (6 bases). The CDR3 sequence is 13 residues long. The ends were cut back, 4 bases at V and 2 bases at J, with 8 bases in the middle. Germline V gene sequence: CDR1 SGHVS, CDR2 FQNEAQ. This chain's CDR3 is CASSSGQNYGYTF. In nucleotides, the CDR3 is TGTGCCAGCAGCTCGGGACAAAACTATGGCTACACCTTC.

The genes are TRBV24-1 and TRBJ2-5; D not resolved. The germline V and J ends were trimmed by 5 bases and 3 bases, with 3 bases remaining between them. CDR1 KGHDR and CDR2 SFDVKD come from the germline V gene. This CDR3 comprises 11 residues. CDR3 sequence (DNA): TGTGCCACCAGTGTCAAAGAGACCCAGTACTTC. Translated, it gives CATSVKETQYF.

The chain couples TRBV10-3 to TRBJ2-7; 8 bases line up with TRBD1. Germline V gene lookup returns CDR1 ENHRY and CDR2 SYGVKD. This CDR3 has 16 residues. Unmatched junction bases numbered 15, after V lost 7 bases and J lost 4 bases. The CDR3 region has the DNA TGTGCCATCAAAGGGGCAGGGGGCGATATTCGTTACGAGCAGTACTTC. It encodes CAIKGAGGDIRYEQYF.